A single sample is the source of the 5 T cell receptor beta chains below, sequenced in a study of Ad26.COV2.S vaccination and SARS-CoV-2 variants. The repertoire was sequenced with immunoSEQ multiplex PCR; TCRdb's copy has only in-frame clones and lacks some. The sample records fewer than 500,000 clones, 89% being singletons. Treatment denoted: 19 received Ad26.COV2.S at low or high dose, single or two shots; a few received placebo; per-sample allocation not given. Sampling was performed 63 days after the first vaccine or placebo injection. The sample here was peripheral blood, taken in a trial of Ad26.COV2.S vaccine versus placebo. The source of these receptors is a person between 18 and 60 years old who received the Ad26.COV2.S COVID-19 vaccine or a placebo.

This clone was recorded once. The DNA for the CDR3 is TGTGCCAGTAGTATAGACCTCCGGACAGGGTTTTACGAGCAGTACTTC. It encodes CASSIDLRTGFYEQYF. The chain uses TRBV19 and TRBJ2-7; 8 bases fit TRBD1. V was pared by 0 bases and J by 4 bases, with 8 bases of the junction left unmatched. Germline loops: CDR1 LNHDA, CDR2 SQIVND (reference sequence). This CDR3 contains 16 residues.

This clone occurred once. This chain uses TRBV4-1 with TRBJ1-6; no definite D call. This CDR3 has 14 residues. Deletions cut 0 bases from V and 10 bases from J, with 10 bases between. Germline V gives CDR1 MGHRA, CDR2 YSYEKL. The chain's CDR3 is CASSQESFWSPLHF. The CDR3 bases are TGCGCCAGCAGCCAAGAAAGCTTTTGGTCACCCCTCCACTTT.

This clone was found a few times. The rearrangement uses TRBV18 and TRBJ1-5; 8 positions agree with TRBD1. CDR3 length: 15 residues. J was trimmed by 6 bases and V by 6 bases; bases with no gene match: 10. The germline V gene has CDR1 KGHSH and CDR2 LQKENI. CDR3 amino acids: CASSRGDRGGQPQHF. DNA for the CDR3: TGTGCCAGCTCTCGCGGTGACAGGGGCGGTCAGCCCCAGCATTTT.

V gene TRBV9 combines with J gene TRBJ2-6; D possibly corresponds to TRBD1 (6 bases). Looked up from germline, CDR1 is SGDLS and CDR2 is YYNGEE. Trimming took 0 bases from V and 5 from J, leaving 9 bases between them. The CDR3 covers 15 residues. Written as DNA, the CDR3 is TGTGCCAGCAGCGTAGAAGGACAGTGGGCCAACGTCCTGACTTTC. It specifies CASSVEGQWANVLTF.

The CDR3 sequence: CASSQSDGYGFYTF. CDR3 nucleotides: TGCGCCAGCAGCCAATCGGACGGGTATGGCTTCTACACCTTC. The chain combines TRBV4-1 with TRBJ1-2; D is ambiguous. This CDR3 comprises 14 residues. CDR1 is MGHRA and CDR2 is YSYEKL in the germline V gene. V was trimmed by 2 bases and J by 10 bases, leaving 17 bases between them.